A selection of T cell receptor beta chains follows, all from one sample in a study of CD8 T cells in ankylosing spondylitis. TCRdb reprocessed the 5' RACE reads with MiXCR, giving one entry per CDR3 protein. This sample carries 670,000 or so distinct CDR3 sequences, 15% to 20% of them seen once, and the ten largest clones take about 19%. Sequenced material: blood, either unsorted or a sorted T cell fraction (not recorded which). These receptors were obtained from a male donor with ankylosing spondylitis. CDR3s include the opening cysteine and the closing phenylalanine or tryptophan. A D gene is named only where the DNA matches it firmly. Rows may omit the clone size; those that give it use once, few, many or a size class.

v_call	clone_size	j_call	d_call	cdr3_aa	cdr3_nt
TRBV19	.	TRBJ2-7	TRBD2	CASSIAGTSPAYEQYF	TGTGCCAGTAGTATAGCGGGGACTAGCCCTGCCTACGAGCAGTACTTC
TRBV10-3	.	TRBJ2-1	.	CAISERGGSSYNEQFF	TGTGCCATCAGTGAAAGGGGCGGTAGCTCCTACAATGAGCAGTTCTTC
TRBV30	.	TRBJ2-3	.	CAWEGDTQYF	TGTGCCTGGGAGGGGGATACGCAGTATTTT
TRBV5-6	few	TRBJ2-1	.	CASSLAGPNRQFF	TGTGCCAGCAGCTTGGCCGGGCCCAACCGGCAGTTCTTC
TRBV2	.	TRBJ2-7	.	CASSDLGHEQYF	TGTGCCAGCAGTGATTTGGGCCACGAGCAGTACTTC
TRBV3-1	few	TRBJ2-4	TRBD1	CASSQDRGQGEAKNIQYF	TGTGCCAGCAGCCAAGATAGGGGACAGGGGGAAGCCAAAAACATTCAGTACTTC
TRBV5-1	.	TRBJ1-1	.	CASSLDPPNTEAFF	TGCGCCAGCAGCTTGGATCCGCCGAACACTGAAGCTTTCTTT
TRBV6-2/TRBV6-3	.	TRBJ2-7	TRBD2	CASSYSKKRGADEQYF	TGTGCCAGCAGTTACTCGAAAAAGCGGGGGGCCGACGAGCAGTACTTC
TRBV5-1	few	TRBJ2-2	TRBD2	CASSELAGGPGELFF	TGCGCCAGCAGCGAACTAGCGGGGGGGCCCGGGGAGCTGTTTTTT
TRBV4-3	many	TRBJ2-3	.	CASSQAVQDTQYF	TGCGCCAGCAGCCAAGCCGTTCAGGATACGCAGTATTTT
TRBV20-1	.	TRBJ1-1	.	CSARSALLNTEAFF	TGCAGTGCTAGATCGGCCCTATTGAACACTGAAGCTTTCTTT
TRBV19	.	TRBJ2-2	.	CASHGAYSFPGELFF	TGTGCCAGTCACGGAGCTTACTCGTTCCCAGGGGAGCTGTTTTTT
TRBV20-1	few	TRBJ2-3	.	CSAHRGARTDTQYF	TGCAGTGCTCATCGGGGGGCGAGGACAGATACGCAGTATTTT
TRBV5-5	few	TRBJ1-4	.	CASRKRVPLEANEKLFF	TGTGCCAGCAGGAAGAGGGTTCCTCTTGAGGCTAACGAAAAACTGTTTTTT
TRBV5-1	few	TRBJ2-5	TRBD2	CASSLALISGVQETQYF	TGCGCCAGCAGCTTGGCCTTGATAAGCGGGGTCCAAGAGACCCAGTACTTC
TRBV15	.	TRBJ2-1	TRBD1	CATSGNQGVEQFF	TGTGCCACCAGCGGGAATCAGGGGGTTGAGCAGTTCTTC
TRBV9	few	TRBJ1-1	.	CASSVRAANTEAFF	TGTGCCAGCAGCGTGAGGGCAGCGAACACTGAAGCTTTCTTT